These 19 T cell receptor beta chains came from one sample sequenced in a study of blood T cell repertoires in COVID-19 (dated by TCRdb to 2020 to 2022). The library was produced with the immunoSEQ multiplex PCR assay. The immuneACCESS repertoire file appears here via TCRdb, limited to in-frame rearrangements. These files lack a portion of the clones; in checked studies, under half of the deficit traces to unresolved V genes, and the cause of the others is not known. The sample includes hundreds of thousands of clones, with 87% observed a single time. The ten most abundant clones make up approximately 10% of the sample. The specimen was PBMCs or T cells enriched from blood (not recorded which). Receptors were obtained from a woman aged 45-65 years who had recovered from COVID-19.

The gene calls are TRBV10-3 and TRBJ1-1; no definite D call. Germline V gene lookup returns CDR1 ENHRY and CDR2 SYGVKD. The V and J ends lost 11 bases and 0 bases respectively, with 16 bases between them. The CDR3 has 14 residues. In DNA, the CDR3 is TGTGCCTCCTCTCCCGGGTGGGTGAACACTGAAGCTTTCTTT. This gives the protein CASSPGWVNTEAFF.

The rearrangement joins TRBV10-3 to TRBJ1-3, with D perhaps matching TRBD1 (5 bases). The V gene's germline CDR1 is ENHRY and CDR2 SYGVKD. This CDR3 comprises 16 residues. V lost 2 bases, J lost 2 bases, and 13 bases lay in between. CDR3 DNA: TGTGCCATCAGTGAGCCTCTTATGACAGCTGGAAACACCATATATTTT. Protein sequence: CAISEPLMTAGNTIYF.

The chain joins TRBV27 to TRBJ1-2; a weak D match, TRBD1 (6 bases). CDR3 length: 14 amino acids. V gave up 2 bases and J gave up 3 bases, with 10 bases separating them. Germline V gene lookup returns CDR1 MNHEY and CDR2 SMNVEV (reference sequence). CDR3 coding DNA: TGTGCCAGCAGTTTAACAGCAGGGGACTATGGCTACACCTTC. Protein sequence: CASSLTAGDYGYTF.

The J gene is TRBJ1-1, the V gene TRBV27, with 7 bases matching TRBD1. V was clipped by 5 bases and J by 6 bases; unmatched bases: 12. The CDR3 contains 15 residues. The germline CDR1 and CDR2 sequences are MNHEY and SMNVEV (reference sequence). CDR3 sequence: CASSPSAGGNSEAFF. The CDR3 coding sequence is TGTGCCAGCAGTCCATCGGCAGGGGGTAACTCTGAAGCTTTCTTT.

The chain has TRBV6-2 or TRBV6-3 and TRBJ2-7; maybe TRBD2 (5 bases). Trimming took 0 bases from V and 2 from J, leaving 8 bases between them. Germline values: CDR1 MNHEY, CDR2 SVGEGT. The CDR3 runs to 14 residues. CDR3 sequence: CASSYSEETYEQYF. The CDR3 coding sequence is TGTGCCAGCAGTTACTCGGAGGAAACCTACGAGCAGTACTTC.

This chain joins TRBV11-3 and TRBJ2-2; the D gene is possibly TRBD2 (5 bases). Per germline, CDR1 SGHNT and CDR2 YENEEA. Trimming stripped 1 base from V and 9 bases from J, with 15 bases between. The CDR3 sequence is 15 residues long. This CDR3 is CASSLGGRSPRELFF. The CDR3, as DNA: TGTGCCAGCAGCTTAGGAGGGAGATCACCGAGGGAGCTGTTTTTT.

This clone was picked up one time. The chain combines TRBV18 with TRBJ1-2; 8 bases line up with TRBD1. Germline CDR1 and CDR2: KGHSH and LQKENI. The CDR3 spans 17 residues. V shed 4 bases and J 4 bases; nucleotides not matched to a gene: 14. The CDR3 sequence is CASSLVDRDRIGYGYTF. The CDR3 nucleotides are TGTGCCAGCTCACTTGTGGACAGGGATCGGATTGGCTATGGCTACACCTTC.

This clone is a singleton in its sample. The gene calls are TRBV27 and TRBJ2-7; no clear D gene. The CDR3 loop spans 14 amino acids. Germline CDR1 is MNHEY and CDR2 is SMNVEV (reference sequence). Trimming removed 3 bases at V and 1 base at J, with 10 bases between. The CDR3 loop reads CASSLSRLSYEQYF. CDR3 DNA sequence: TGTGCCAGCAGTTTGAGCCGGTTATCCTACGAGCAGTACTTC.

This chain connects TRBV29-1 to TRBJ2-1; TRBD1 matches at 7 bases. CDR1 is SQVTM, CDR2 ANQGSEA, per germline. Trimming took 6 bases from V and 4 from J; bases not matched to a gene: 9. The CDR3 totals 14 residues. In nucleotides, the CDR3 is TGCAGCGTGGGACAGACGGTGGGTTACAATGAGCAGTTCTTC. Its translation is CSVGQTVGYNEQFF.

This chain uses TRBV7-9 with TRBJ1-5, with D unclear. The CDR3 is made up of 13 amino acids. From germline, CDR1 is SEHNR and CDR2 FQNEAQ (reference sequence). Trimming removed 3 bases at V and 2 bases at J, with 5 bases between. The CDR3 protein is CASSLRGNQPQHF. The CDR3 nucleotides read TGTGCCAGCAGCTTGAGGGGCAATCAGCCCCAGCATTTT.

This clone was detected only once. V usage is TRBV4-2 and J usage is TRBJ1-1, with 9 bases lining up with TRBD1. The V gene's germline CDR1 is LGHNA and CDR2 YNFKEQ. There are 17 residues in the CDR3. V trimming: 4 bases; J trimming: 1 base; junction bases outside the gene matches: 10. CDR3 in amino acids: CASSPEPMTGGNTEAFF. The CDR3 DNA reads TGTGCCAGCAGCCCCGAACCTATGACAGGGGGGAACACTGAAGCTTTCTTT.

This chain joins TRBV3-1 (or the pseudogene TRBV3-2) and TRBJ2-1, with TRBD2 matching 10 bases. The CDR3 totals 15 residues. V was clipped by 4 bases and J by 9 bases; unmatched bases: 9. Per the germline V gene, CDR1 is LGHDT and CDR2 is YNNKEL (reference sequence). CDR3 coding DNA: TGTGCCAGCAGCCTAAGCGGGGGGGCCGGCGGTGAGCAGTTCTTC. Protein sequence: CASSLSGGAGGEQFF.

The rearrangement joins TRBV2 to TRBJ1-5, with D tentatively TRBD1 (6 bases). Germline V CDR1 and CDR2: SNHLY, FYNNEI. The CDR3 loop spans 15 amino acids. V was clipped by 8 bases and J by 0 bases, with 14 bases between them. The CDR3 sequence is CASRTDPYSNQPQHF. The CDR3, as DNA: TGTGCCAGCCGGACAGACCCTTATAGCAATCAGCCCCAGCATTTT.

The V call is TRBV27, the J call TRBJ1-2; D possibly corresponds to TRBD1 (5 bases). Per the germline V gene, CDR1 is MNHEY and CDR2 is SMNVEV (reference sequence). The CDR3 extends over 14 amino acids. V gave up 0 bases and J gave up 7 bases, with 12 bases separating them. The CDR3 sequence is CASSLSQGRFGYTF. CDR3 nucleotide sequence: TGTGCCAGCAGTTTATCTCAGGGAAGGTTTGGCTACACCTTC.

The chain joins TRBV19 to TRBJ2-1, with unresolved D. The ends were cut back, 1 base at V and 4 bases at J, with 17 bases in the middle. This CDR3 comprises 17 residues. Per germline, CDR1 LNHDA and CDR2 SQIVND (reference sequence). CDR3 amino acids: CASSIGLWIISYNEQFF. The DNA for the CDR3 is TGTGCCAGTAGTATAGGACTTTGGATCATAAGTTACAATGAGCAGTTCTTC.

V usage is TRBV25-1 and J usage is TRBJ1-2, with TRBD1 identical over 7 bases. The CDR3 runs 17 residues. The trim removed 5 bases at V and 0 bases at J, leaving 12 bases unmatched. Germline V CDR1 and CDR2: MGHDK, SYGVNS. CDR3 DNA: TGTGCCAGCAGTTTAACAGGGGAGTTCGGAGCTAACTATGGCTACACCTTC. It codes for CASSLTGEFGANYGYTF.

This chain joins TRBV29-1 and TRBJ1-5, with D perhaps matching TRBD1 (6 bases). The length of the CDR3 is 13 residues. The germline V gene has CDR1 SQVTM and CDR2 ANQGSEA. Trimming took 5 bases from V and 7 from J, leaving 15 bases between them. The CDR3 is CSVLDRMEQPQHF. The DNA of the CDR3 is TGCAGCGTTCTTGACAGGATGGAACAGCCCCAGCATTTT.

The chain is built from TRBV4-3 and TRBJ1-5; D gene unclear. Germline V gives CDR1 LGHNA, CDR2 YSLEER. The V gene lost 1 base and the J gene lost 4 bases, with 5 bases spanning the gap. The CDR3 is made up of 13 amino acids. The CDR3 spells CASSQGANQPQHF. In nucleotides, the CDR3 is TGCGCCAGCAGCCAAGGAGCGAATCAGCCCCAGCATTTT.

This clone was counted between two and nine times. The chain joins TRBV7-2 to TRBJ1-2, with D possibly TRBD1 on 6 matching bases. This CDR3 has 14 amino acids. The V end was cut by 3 bases, the J end by 2 bases, with 10 bases between. Per germline, CDR1 SGHTA and CDR2 FQGNSA. CDR3 amino acids: CASSFGQPNYGYTF. CDR3 DNA sequence: TGTGCCAGCAGCTTTGGACAGCCCAACTATGGCTACACCTTC.